This TCR beta chain was profiled in a study of cytomegalovirus exposure and HLA in healthy donors. Study-level findings and limits: HLA allele associations emerged for around 15,000 TCR beta sequences in a later analysis, at 0.05 false discovery rate. DRB1 showed the most TCR associations and HLA-C the fewest in a later analysis, as rates varied by HLA locus. Clonal expansion was found to be greater in HLA-associated TCR beta chains than in equally common others in a later analysis.

The germline V gene encodes CDR1 MNHNS and CDR2 SASEGT. The CDR3 is 13 residues long. Trimming removed 7 bases from V and 5 bases from J, with 14 bases in between. Comment on this clone: Its antigen is undetermined.

Every donor was a healthy person donating bone marrow. The study ran its PCR with 60 Vbeta and 13 Jbeta primers. TCRdb keeps only in-frame clones here, not all; method: immunoSEQ multiplex PCR. The sample contains approximately 140,000 clones, about 86% of which appear only once. Input material: PBMCs. The source is a man between 40 and 49 years old in good health and CMV-seropositive. The V call is TRBV6-1, the J call TRBJ2-5; D ambiguous. The CDR3 spells CASKRLAGETQYF. The CDR3 coding sequence is TGTGCCAGCAAAAGGTTAGCTGGCGAGACCCAGTACTTC.